This TCR beta chain was found in a study of shared clonotypes between healthy human individuals. Study information: Donors were two women and a few men aged 18 to 49.

CD45RO-negative, CCR7-positively selected cells formed the naive CD8 fraction, excluding terminally differentiated effector memory CD45RA+ cells. Every contributor of samples was a Caucasian grown-up residing in Nashville, Tennessee. About this clone itself: Its specificity is not known.

Germline values: CDR1 MNHNS, CDR2 SASEGT. The CDR3 consists of 15 residues. V was cut by 0 bases and J by 6 bases, with 12 bases left in between. Sequencing was performed with immunoSEQ multiplex PCR; in TCRdb, only in-frame clones are kept and a portion is missing. The sample records approximately 2,200,000 clones, around 93% being singletons. Whole-study findings and limits: Researchers found naive subsets generally carried larger estimated richness than memory subsets.

The specimen was naive CD8+ T cells from PBMCs. The V call is TRBV6-1, the J call TRBJ1-5, with a possible D match to TRBD1 (5 bases). The sequence derives from a man aged 18 to 29 in good health. Some clones in this sample may be carry-over from other donors' samples. CDR3 nucleotide sequence: TGTGCCAGCAGTGAAGCGCGCAGGGTCGGTCAGCCCCAGCATTTT. The encoded protein is CASSEARRVGQPQHF.